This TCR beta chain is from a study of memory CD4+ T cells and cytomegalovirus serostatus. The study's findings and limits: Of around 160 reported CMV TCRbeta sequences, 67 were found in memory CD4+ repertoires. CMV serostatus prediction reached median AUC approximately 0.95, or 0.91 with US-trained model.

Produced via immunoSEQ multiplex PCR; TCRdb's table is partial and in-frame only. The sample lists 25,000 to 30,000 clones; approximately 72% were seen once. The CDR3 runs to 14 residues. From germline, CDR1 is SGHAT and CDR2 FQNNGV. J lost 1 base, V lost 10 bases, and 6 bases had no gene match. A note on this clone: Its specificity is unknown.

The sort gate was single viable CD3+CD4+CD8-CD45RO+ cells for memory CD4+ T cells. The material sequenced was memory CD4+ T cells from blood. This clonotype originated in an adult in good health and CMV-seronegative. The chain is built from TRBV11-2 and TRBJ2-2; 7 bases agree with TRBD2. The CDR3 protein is CATSTSLNTGELFF. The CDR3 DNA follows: TGTGCCACCTCGACTAGCCTGAACACCGGGGAGCTGTTTTTT.